Following are 22 T cell receptor beta chains from one sample sequenced in a study of cytomegalovirus exposure and HLA in healthy donors. PCR employed 60 Vbeta and 13 Jbeta primers. Using immunoSEQ multiplex PCR, the repertoire was profiled, and TCRdb retains in-frame clones only, with some absent. The sample consists of roughly 200,000 clones, roughly 73% of them appearing once. Sample: PBMCs. These receptors came from a woman between 25 and 40 years old in good health and CMV-seronegative.

This clone was picked up a small number of times. The genes are TRBV13 and TRBJ2-3, with 8 bases lining up with TRBD2. The V gene end was trimmed by 5 bases and the J gene end by 8 bases; junction bases not matched to a gene: 9. In germline, CDR1 is PRHDT, CDR2 FYEKMQ (reference sequence). There are 14 residues in the CDR3. CDR3 coding DNA: TGTGCCAGCAGCCCGGGGGGGGCTGGGGGTACGCAGTATTTT. It codes for CASSPGGAGGTQYF.

This chain connects TRBV15 to TRBJ2-1; 9 bases match TRBD1. Germline V lookup: CDR1 LNHNV, CDR2 YYDKDF (reference sequence). V dropped 5 bases and J dropped 8; count of bases not matched to a gene: 7. The CDR3 extends over 14 amino acids. The CDR3 DNA sequence: TGTGCCACCAGCGGCCGGGACAGGGTGTATGAGCAGTTCTTC. It codes for CATSGRDRVYEQFF.

The chain links TRBV29-1 to TRBJ1-2, with 7 bases aligning to TRBD1. Germline CDR1 reads SQVTM; CDR2 reads ANQGSEA. The CDR3 runs 16 residues. V lost 6 bases, J lost 0 bases, and 13 bases stayed unmatched. CDR3 sequence: CSVAGTVRPANYGYTF. The CDR3 region has the DNA TGCAGCGTGGCTGGGACAGTGAGGCCGGCTAACTATGGCTACACCTTC.

V is TRBV5-1 and J is TRBJ2-1, with a tentative D call TRBD1 (6 bases). CDR1 is SGHRS, CDR2 YFSETQ, per germline. With 0 bases removed from V and 1 base from J, the gap between germline ends came to 26 bases. The length of the CDR3 is 21 residues. The CDR3 loop is CASSLGSIGFGQKLSYNEQFF. The CDR3 nucleotides are TGCGCCAGCAGCTTGGGCAGTATCGGGTTCGGACAGAAACTTTCCTACAATGAGCAGTTCTTC.

The chain recombines TRBV2 with TRBJ2-3; TRBD1 agrees at 7 bases. Per germline, CDR1 SNHLY and CDR2 FYNNEI. The CDR3 is 14 amino acids. With V trimmed by 6 bases and J by 2 bases, 5 bases remained unmatched. The CDR3 reads CASRGTVNTDTQYF. CDR3 bases: TGTGCCAGCAGGGGGACAGTTAACACAGATACGCAGTATTTT.

In its sample, this clone was seen a few times. The chain combines TRBV25-1 with TRBJ2-6; a weak D match, TRBD2 (6 bases). Trimming shortened V by 9 bases and J by 2 bases, and 8 bases separated the two germline ends. The germline V gene has CDR1 MGHDK and CDR2 SYGVNS. CDR3 size: 13 residues. The CDR3 sequence: CASRGAGANVLTF. In DNA, the CDR3 is TGTGCCAGTCGCGGGGCTGGGGCCAACGTCCTGACTTTC. The complete variable domain, with remaining parts taken from reference TRBV25-1 and TRBJ2-6, reads EADIYQTPRYLVIGTGKKITLECSQTMGHDKMYWYQQDPGMELHLIHYSYGVNSTEKGDLSSESTVSRIRTEHFPLTLESARPSHTSQYLCASRGAGANVLTFGAGSRLTVL.

The chain couples TRBV5-5 to TRBJ2-2; TRBD1 matches 7 bases. Unmatched junction bases numbered 2, after V lost 0 bases and J lost 3 bases. Germline lookup yields CDR1 SGHKS and CDR2 YYEKEE (reference sequence). This CDR3 has 15 residues. The CDR3 DNA reads TGTGCCAGCAGCTTGGACACAGGGGACACCGGGGAGCTGTTTTTT. Protein sequence: CASSLDTGDTGELFF.

This chain uses TRBV11-3 with TRBJ1-1, with D uncertain. V was trimmed by 6 bases and J by 0 bases, leaving 8 bases between them. This CDR3 is built from 13 residues. CDR1 SGHNT and CDR2 YENEEA come from the germline V gene. The CDR3 spells CASSQNLNTEAFF. The CDR3 nucleotides are TGTGCCAGCAGTCAAAATCTGAACACTGAAGCTTTCTTT. Full variable domain (remainder filled in from reference TRBV11-3 and TRBJ1-1): EAGVVQSPRYKIIEKKQPVAFWCNPISGHNTLYWYLQNLGQGPELLIRYENEEAVDDSQLPKDRFSAERLKGVDSTLKIQPAELGDSAVYLCASSQNLNTEAFFGQGTRLTVV.

In nucleotides, the CDR3 is TGTGCCAGCAGCTTAAGGGGGACTGGAAGGAGCGATGAGCAGTTCTTC. Translated: CASSLRGTGRSDEQFF. This chain joins TRBV7-3 and TRBJ2-1, with a possible D match to TRBD2 (6 bases). CDR1 is SGHTA and CDR2 is FQGTGA in the germline V gene. The V end was cut by 1 base, the J end by 8 bases, with 18 bases between. This CDR3 contains 16 residues. Looking up the rest from reference TRBV7-3 and TRBJ2-1 gives the full variable domain: GAGVSQTPSNKVTEKGKYVELRCDPISGHTALYWYRQSLGQGPEFLIYFQGTGAADDSGLPNDRFFAVRPEGSVSTLKIQRTERGDSAVYLCASSLRGTGRSDEQFFGPGTRLTVL.

Note on this clone: Other DNA sequences in the same sample also yield this CDR3. This chain joins TRBV9 and TRBJ2-7; D perhaps matches TRBD1 (5 bases). The germline gives CDR1 SGDLS, CDR2 YYNGEE. The CDR3 spans 13 residues. The V gene lost 0 bases and the J gene lost 6 bases, with 10 bases spanning the gap. CDR3 protein: CASSVGDRGEQYF. CDR3 in DNA: TGTGCCAGCAGCGTAGGTGATAGGGGCGAGCAGTACTTC. Supplemented by reference TRBV9 and TRBJ2-7, the full variable domain reads DSGVTQTPKHLITATGQRVTLRCSPRSGDLSVYWYQQSLDQGLQFLIQYYNGEERAKGNILERFSAQQFPDLHSELNLSSLELGDSALYFCASSVGDRGEQYFGPGTRLTVT.

This rearrangement joins TRBV19 to TRBJ2-7; 14 bases fit TRBD2. There are 16 residues in the CDR3. Germline loops: CDR1 LNHDA, CDR2 SQIVND (reference sequence). J lost 6 bases, V lost 2 bases, and 6 bases had no gene match. CDR3 region: CASSIPGTSGSVEQYF. In DNA form, the CDR3 reads TGTGCCAGTAGTATACCCGGGACTAGCGGGAGTGTCGAGCAGTACTTC.

This clone was counted between two and nine times. The rearrangement links TRBV7-8 to TRBJ1-3; D is unclear. The CDR3 loop spans 17 amino acids. Germline V CDR1 and CDR2: SGHVS, FQNEAQ. Deletions cut 5 bases from V and 4 bases from J, with 21 bases between. CDR3 region: CASSLGGMWKAGNTIYF. In DNA, the CDR3 is TGTGCCAGCAGCCTAGGCGGGATGTGGAAGGCCGGAAACACCATATATTTT.

The V gene is TRBV7-9, the J gene TRBJ2-1, with TRBD2 matching over 11 bases. Germline assignment: CDR1 SEHNR and CDR2 FQNEAQ (reference sequence). V shed 6 bases and J 7 bases; nucleotides not matched to a gene: 11. The CDR3 loop spans 16 amino acids. Here the CDR3 reads CASRTSGRELGNEQFF. CDR3 coding DNA: TGTGCCAGCAGAACTAGCGGGAGAGAGTTGGGAAATGAGCAGTTCTTC.

The rearrangement links TRBV7-9 to TRBJ2-2; 10 bases line up with TRBD2. The V gene end was trimmed by 4 bases and the J gene end by 6 bases; junction bases not matched to a gene: 8. The CDR3 spans 16 residues. Germline V lookup: CDR1 SEHNR, CDR2 FQNEAQ (reference sequence). The CDR3 region has the DNA TGTGCCAGCAGCTCCTCTAGCGGGAGAATCGCCGGGGAGCTGTTTTTT. This gives the protein CASSSSSGRIAGELFF.

The chain has TRBV2 and TRBJ1-2; 9 bases map to TRBD1. Germline-derived CDR1 and CDR2 are SNHLY and FYNNEI. CDR3 size: 14 residues. V dropped 6 bases and J dropped 5; count of bases not matched to a gene: 7. The CDR3 region has the DNA TGTGCCAGCAGGCGGACAGGGGCCGGGTATGGCTACACCTTC. This encodes CASRRTGAGYGYTF. Full variable domain (missing parts from reference TRBV2 and TRBJ1-2): EPEVTQTPSHQVTQMGQEVILRCVPISNHLYFYWYRQILGQKVEFLVSFYNNEISEKSEIFDDQFSVERPDGSNFTLKIRSTKLEDSAMYFCASRRTGAGYGYTFGSGTRLTVV.

The V gene is TRBV30, the J gene TRBJ2-3, with a weak D call TRBD1 (5 bases). Per the germline V gene, CDR1 is GTSNPN and CDR2 is SVGIG (reference sequence). This CDR3 region has 15 residues. Trimming took 0 bases from V and 0 from J, leaving 10 bases between them. CDR3 sequence: CAWSVGVSSTDTQYF. The CDR3 DNA reads TGTGCCTGGAGTGTAGGGGTCTCTAGCACAGATACGCAGTATTTT.

This chain joins TRBV13 and TRBJ2-7; D possibly corresponds to TRBD2 (5 bases). The CDR3 is made up of 16 amino acids. Trimming stripped 5 bases from V and 7 bases from J, with 24 bases between. Germline lookup yields CDR1 PRHDT and CDR2 FYEKMQ (reference sequence). The DNA of the CDR3 is TGTGCCAGCAGCCTCTATCAGCTCGGGGTCGGAGGTGAGCAGTACTTC. Translating it yields CASSLYQLGVGGEQYF.

The chain recombines TRBV6-6 with TRBJ2-7; no clear D gene. V was trimmed by 4 bases and J by 2 bases, leaving 18 bases between them. The CDR3 extends over 16 amino acids. The germline V gene encodes CDR1 MNHNY and CDR2 SVGAGI (reference sequence). In nucleotides, the CDR3 is TGTGCCAGCAGTTTCCTAACGGTTGCTAGAGCCTACGAGCAGTACTTC. Its protein is CASSFLTVARAYEQYF.

This clone was found a few times. Other DNA sequences in this specimen translate into the identical CDR3. This rearrangement joins TRBV6-4 to TRBJ1-3; D gene unclear. The CDR3 length is 14 residues. The germline gives CDR1 MRHNA, CDR2 SNTAGT. V lost 6 bases and J lost 0, with 9 bases in between. The CDR3: CASSDGASGNTIYF. The CDR3 region has the DNA TGTGCCAGCAGCGACGGAGCCTCTGGAAACACCATATATTTT.

V is TRBV7-2 and J is TRBJ2-7; D remains ambiguous. CDR1 SGHTA and CDR2 FQGNSA come from the germline V gene. Trimming shortened V by 1 base and J by 4 bases, and 8 bases separated the two germline ends. CDR3 length equals 13 residues. CDR3 region: CASSLVAAYEQYF. In nucleotides, the CDR3 is TGTGCCAGCAGCTTAGTAGCCGCATACGAGCAGTACTTC.

This clone was picked up one time. V gene TRBV30 combines with J gene TRBJ1-6, with 7 bases aligning to TRBD1. CDR1 GTSNPN and CDR2 SVGIG come from the germline V gene (reference sequence). J gave up 9 bases and V 7 bases, and 9 bases lay outside the gene matches. CDR3 length: 13 amino acids. As DNA, the CDR3 is TGTGCCTATAGGGCAGGGGGAAGTTCACCCCTCCACTTT. Encoded protein: CAYRAGGSSPLHF.

Only a few counts were recorded for this clone. V usage is TRBV4-2 and J usage is TRBJ1-4, with 7 nucleotides matching TRBD1. The CDR3 sequence is 16 residues long. Germline loops: CDR1 LGHNA, CDR2 YNFKEQ. V shed 0 bases and J 6 bases; nucleotides not matched to a gene: 7. This chain's CDR3 is CASSQEGTDVDEKLFF. In nucleotides, the CDR3 is TGTGCCAGCAGCCAAGAAGGGACAGATGTTGATGAAAAACTGTTTTTT.